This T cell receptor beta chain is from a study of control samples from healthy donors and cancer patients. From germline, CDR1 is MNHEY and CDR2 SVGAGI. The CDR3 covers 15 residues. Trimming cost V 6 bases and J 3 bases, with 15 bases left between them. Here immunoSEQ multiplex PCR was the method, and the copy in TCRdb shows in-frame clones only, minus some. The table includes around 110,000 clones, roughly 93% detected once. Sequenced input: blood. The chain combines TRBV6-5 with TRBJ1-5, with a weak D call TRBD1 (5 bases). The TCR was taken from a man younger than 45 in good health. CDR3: CASRWQGGLNQPQHF. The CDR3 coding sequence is TGTGCCAGCAGGTGGCAGGGAGGGCTCAATCAGCCCCAGCATTTT.